A single sample gave rise to the 22 T cell receptor beta chains below, sequenced in a study of T-cell reconstitution after alpha-beta-depleted transplantation in children. Library preparation (for TCRbeta) was performed with unique molecular identifiers. TCRdb processed the PCR reads anew with MiXCR; each CDR3 protein has one entry. The table has 210,000 or so distinct CDR3 sequences, about 9.5% seen once. This specimen was PBMCs from the stem cell graft donor, taken from the stem cell graft. The receptors come from a human donor who donated a stem cell graft to a child with acute lymphoblastic leukemia.

This clonotype showed up just a few times. The gene calls are TRBV10-3 and TRBJ1-4; 7 bases map to TRBD1. The ends lost 9 bases at V and 0 bases at J; junction bases unmatched: 7. CDR3 length equals 15 residues. Germline V gene sequence: CDR1 ENHRY, CDR2 SYGVKD. CDR3 in DNA: TGTGCCATATCGGGACAGACGACAACTAATGAAAAACTGTTTTTT. Residues: CAISGQTTTNEKLFF.

Many counts were recorded for this clonotype. J is TRBJ2-2 and V is TRBV5-6; possible D gene TRBD2, 6 bases. The V end was cut by 4 bases, the J end by 3 bases, with 13 bases between. The CDR3 length is 15 residues. Germline V CDR1 and CDR2: SGHDT, YYEEEE. The CDR3 DNA reads TGTGCCAGCAGCCCTGGACTAAGCCACACCGGGGAGCTGTTTTTT. Protein product: CASSPGLSHTGELFF.

This clonotype was seen repeatedly, ten times or more. The V call is TRBV7-9, the J call TRBJ2-1; D is unresolved. The CDR3 is 11 amino acids. V lost 5 bases and J lost 9, with 8 bases in between. Looked up from germline, CDR1 is SEHNR and CDR2 is FQNEAQ (reference sequence). The CDR3 sequence: CASSGFSEQFF. CDR3 DNA sequence: TGTGCCAGCAGCGGGTTTAGTGAGCAGTTCTTC.

This clonotype was detected only a few times. The chain combines TRBV11-2 with TRBJ2-2; D is unclear. V lost 5 bases, J lost 5 bases, and 12 bases lay in between. Per germline, CDR1 SGHAT and CDR2 FQNNGV. This CDR3 contains 14 residues. The CDR3 loop is CASSPNSETGELFF. CDR3 bases: TGTGCCAGCAGCCCAAACTCGGAGACCGGGGAGCTGTTTTTT.

The rearrangement links TRBV12-3 or TRBV12-4 to TRBJ1-1, with 10 bases lining up with TRBD1. The trim removed 5 bases at V and 0 bases at J, leaving 12 bases unmatched. The CDR3 covers 18 residues. The CDR3 DNA reads TGTGCCAGCAGTCCTGGACAGGGGGTAGGTACCATGAACACTGAAGCTTTCTTT. This gives the protein CASSPGQGVGTMNTEAFF.

This clonotype turned up a few times. CDR3 sequence (DNA): TGTGCCAGCAGCTTAGGAATCCTAGCGGGGGGGCGTTTAGAAGAGACCCAGTACTTC. This encodes CASSLGILAGGRLEETQYF. The V gene is TRBV11-2, the J gene TRBJ2-5, with TRBD2 identical over 12 bases. After removal of 1 base from V and 3 bases from J, the junction contained 12 bases not matched to a gene. CDR3 length equals 19 residues. In germline, CDR1 is SGHAT, CDR2 FQNNGV.

J is TRBJ1-2 and V is TRBV5-1; maybe TRBD1 (5 bases). Trimming removed 0 bases at V and 4 bases at J, with 13 bases between. CDR1 and CDR2 from the germline V gene are SGHRS and YFSETQ. This CDR3 has 15 amino acids. Here the CDR3 DNA reads TGCGCCAGCAGCTTGGGGGGGGGAAATCTCTATGGCTACACCTTC. Translated: CASSLGGGNLYGYTF.

The DNA for the CDR3 is TGCGCCAGCAGCCAAGATTTTCGGGGGGCAGCAAATTCACCCCTCCACTTT. Its protein product is CASSQDFRGAANSPLHF. The chain employs TRBV4-3 and TRBJ1-6, with D possibly TRBD1 on 6 matching bases. Trimming took off 0 bases at V and 7 bases at J, with 16 bases between the two ends. This CDR3 spans 17 amino acids. Germline V gene data show CDR1 as LGHNA and CDR2 as YSLEER.

This clonotype was counted at least ten times. J is TRBJ1-4 and V is TRBV20-1; D not resolved. The CDR3 extends over 17 amino acids. V was cut by 0 bases and J by 0 bases, with 14 bases left in between. Germline CDR1 DFQATT, CDR2 SNEGSKA (reference sequence). The CDR3 region is CSARDPPRDPTNEKLFF. For the CDR3, the DNA is TGCAGTGCTAGAGATCCCCCCCGGGATCCAACTAATGAAAAACTGTTTTTT.

This clonotype came up many times. This rearrangement joins TRBV27 to TRBJ2-2; no clear D gene. V dropped 3 bases and J dropped 1 base, with 12 bases sitting between them. Germline V CDR1 and CDR2: MNHEY, SMNVEV (reference sequence). This CDR3 is built from 16 residues. DNA of the CDR3: TGTGCCAGCAGTTTTTTCGTGGGCCTGAACACCGGGGAGCTGTTTTTT. Its translation is CASSFFVGLNTGELFF.

The chain links TRBV29-1 to TRBJ2-1, with 7 positions matching TRBD2. V was clipped by 5 bases and J by 2 bases; unmatched bases: 9. Per germline, CDR1 SQVTM and CDR2 ANQGSEA. This CDR3 comprises 15 residues. The CDR3 DNA is TGCAGCGTTCACAGCGGCGGGGGTGCCTACAATGAGCAGTTCTTC. Encoded protein: CSVHSGGGAYNEQFF.

This clonotype was detected many times. The chain has TRBV12-3 or TRBV12-4 and TRBJ1-1; TRBD1 matches 7 bases. The CDR3 loop spans 13 amino acids. V was clipped by 5 bases and J by 5 bases; unmatched bases: 5. CDR3 nucleotides: TGTGCCAGCAGTCGGACAGGCGTAACTGAAGCTTTCTTT. It translates to CASSRTGVTEAFF.

This clonotype occurred many times. The chain carries TRBV20-1 and TRBJ2-2; TRBD2 matches at 8 bases. Germline loops: CDR1 DFQATT, CDR2 SNEGSKA (reference sequence). The CDR3 runs 16 residues. The ends lost 0 bases at V and 6 bases at J; junction bases unmatched: 9. CDR3 region: CSARDPAGGPPGELFF. The CDR3 region has the DNA TGCAGTGCTAGAGATCCCGCGGGGGGACCTCCCGGGGAGCTGTTTTTT.

V usage is TRBV18 and J usage is TRBJ2-1; 9 bases line up with TRBD1. V gave up 2 bases and J gave up 5 bases; unmatched junction bases: 4. CDR1 is KGHSH and CDR2 is LQKENI in the germline V gene. The CDR3 extends over 15 amino acids. In DNA form, the CDR3 reads TGTGCCAGCTCACCAGGGACAGGGCTCGACAATGAGCAGTTCTTC. Translated, it gives CASSPGTGLDNEQFF.

A few counts support this clonotype. This chain links TRBV7-2 with TRBJ2-5; weak D call: TRBD2 (7 bases). The germline CDR1 and CDR2 sequences are SGHTA and FQGNSA. The CDR3 consists of 16 residues. Trimming removed 5 bases from V and 4 bases from J, with 20 bases in between. The chain's CDR3 is CASSRRGGAGAETQYF. DNA of the CDR3: TGTGCCAGCAGCAGGAGAGGGGGGGCAGGGGCAGAGACCCAGTACTTC.

This sequence joins TRBV10-3 and TRBJ2-7; a weak D match, TRBD1 (6 bases). V was clipped by 4 bases and J by 4 bases, with 26 bases between them. Germline loops: CDR1 ENHRY, CDR2 SYGVKD. The CDR3 has 18 amino acids. CDR3 loop: CAISAPGGQPGPLYEQYF. The CDR3 nucleotides are TGTGCCATCAGTGCACCTGGGGGCCAACCCGGACCCCTTTACGAGCAGTACTTC.

The J gene is TRBJ1-1, the V gene TRBV11-3, with D unresolved. The CDR3 totals 15 residues. CDR1 is SGHNT and CDR2 is YENEEA in the germline V gene. Trimming cost V 4 bases and J 1 base, with 13 bases left between them. CDR3 loop: CASSSSGKANTEAFF. As DNA, the CDR3 is TGTGCCAGCAGCTCCTCGGGTAAGGCGAACACTGAAGCTTTCTTT. Looking up the rest from reference TRBV11-3 and TRBJ1-1 gives the full variable domain: EAGVVQSPRYKIIEKKQPVAFWCNPISGHNTLYWYLQNLGQGPELLIRYENEEAVDDSQLPKDRFSAERLKGVDSTLKIQPAELGDSAVYLCASSSSGKANTEAFFGQGTRLTVV.

The V call is TRBV5-4, the J call TRBJ2-1; D unclear. The germline V gene has CDR1 SGHNT and CDR2 YYREEE (reference sequence). Trimming left V 0 bases short and J 9 bases short, with 13 bases between. The CDR3 length is 14 residues. The CDR3 DNA is TGTGCCAGCAGCTTGGAGACGGGTGCTTTTGAGCAGTTCTTC. Translation: CASSLETGAFEQFF.

This clonotype was observed at least ten times. This sequence joins TRBV24-1 and TRBJ2-5; D remains unclear. The CDR3 covers 15 residues. The V gene's germline CDR1 is KGHDR and CDR2 SFDVKD. V lost 3 bases and J lost 0, with 10 bases in between. CDR3 nucleotide sequence: TGTGCCACCAGTGATCCTGCTGAGTACCAAGAGACCCAGTACTTC. Protein product: CATSDPAEYQETQYF.

The J gene is TRBJ2-7, the V gene TRBV7-2; 7 bases line up with TRBD2. The CDR3 runs 14 residues. V lost 5 bases and J lost 3; bases outside the gene matches: 7. Germline loops: CDR1 SGHTA, CDR2 FQGNSA. DNA of the CDR3: TGTGCCAGCAGCCCGACAGCGGGGTACTACGAGCAGTACTTC. Its translation: CASSPTAGYYEQYF. Supplemented by reference TRBV7-2 and TRBJ2-7, the full variable domain reads GAGVSQSPSNKVTEKGKDVELRCDPISGHTALYWYRQSLGQGLEFLIYFQGNSAPDKSGLPSDRFSAERTGGSVSTLTIQRTQQEDSAVYLCASSPTAGYYEQYFGPGTRLTVT.

The V call is TRBV3-1, the J call TRBJ2-5; either TRBD1 or TRBD2 may supply D (6 bases each). Trimming stripped 3 bases from V and 5 bases from J, with 13 bases between. CDR3 length: 14 residues. Germline CDR1 LGHDT, CDR2 YNNKEL (reference sequence). CDR3 region: CASSQRGDKETQYF. CDR3 coding DNA: TGTGCCAGCAGCCAGCGCGGGGACAAGGAGACCCAGTACTTC.

This clonotype appeared many times. This rearrangement joins TRBV7-2 to TRBJ2-5, with a weak D call TRBD1 (6 bases). CDR1 SGHTA and CDR2 FQGNSA come from the germline V gene. The CDR3 totals 14 residues. Between the trimmed V and J ends, which lost 5 bases and 4 bases, there was a span of 14 bases. The CDR3 sequence is CASSPGQWGETQYF. CDR3 DNA: TGTGCCAGCAGCCCTGGACAGTGGGGAGAGACCCAGTACTTC. Using reference TRBV7-2 and TRBJ2-5 for the parts outside the CDR3, the full variable domain is GAGVSQSPSNKVTEKGKDVELRCDPISGHTALYWYRQSLGQGLEFLIYFQGNSAPDKSGLPSDRFSAERTGGSVSTLTIQRTQQEDSAVYLCASSPGQWGETQYFGPGTRLLVL.